The T cell receptor (beta chain) described here comes from a study of T cell repertoires in cytomegalovirus infection. CDR1 and CDR2 (germline): LNHDA, SQIVND (reference sequence). The CDR3 has 15 amino acids. The V gene lost 3 bases and the J gene lost 4 bases, with 15 bases spanning the gap. TCRdb re-analysed the reads in MiXCR, keeping a single row per CDR3 protein. Of about 190,000 distinct CDR3 sequences in the sample, roughly 27% were seen once. This TCR derives from a human donor in good health (CMV status not recorded). Some clones in this sample may be carry-over from other donors' samples. Sequenced sample: PBMCs. This chain connects TRBV19 to TRBJ1-2; D is perhaps TRBD1 (5 bases). CDR3: CASSIGAEEAYGYTF. In DNA form, the CDR3 reads TGTGCCAGTAGTATTGGGGCCGAGGAGGCCTATGGCTACACCTTC.